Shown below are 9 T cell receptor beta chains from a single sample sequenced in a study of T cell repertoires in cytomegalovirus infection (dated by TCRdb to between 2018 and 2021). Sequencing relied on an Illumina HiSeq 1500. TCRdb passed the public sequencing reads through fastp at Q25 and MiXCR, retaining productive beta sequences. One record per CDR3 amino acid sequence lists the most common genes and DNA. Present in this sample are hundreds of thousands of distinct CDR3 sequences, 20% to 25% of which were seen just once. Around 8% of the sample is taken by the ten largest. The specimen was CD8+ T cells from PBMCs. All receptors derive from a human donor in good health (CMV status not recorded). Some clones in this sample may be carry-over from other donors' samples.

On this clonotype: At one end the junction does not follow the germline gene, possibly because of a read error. The CDR3 region has the DNA TGTGCCAGCAGTCCGGGGGTATCTGGGGCCAACGTCCCGACTTTC. The encoded protein is CASSPGVSGANVPTF. This sequence joins TRBV7-6 and TRBJ2-6; weak D call: TRBD2 (6 bases). The CDR3 is 15 residues long. CDR1 is SGHVS, CDR2 FNYEAQ, per germline. Full variable domain (remainder filled in from reference TRBV7-6 and TRBJ2-6): GAGVSQSPRYKVTKRGQDVALRCDPISGHVSLYWYRQALGQGPEFLTYFNYEAQQDKSGLPNDRFSAERPEGSISTLTIQRTEQRDSAMYRCASSPGVSGANVPTFGAGSRLTVL.

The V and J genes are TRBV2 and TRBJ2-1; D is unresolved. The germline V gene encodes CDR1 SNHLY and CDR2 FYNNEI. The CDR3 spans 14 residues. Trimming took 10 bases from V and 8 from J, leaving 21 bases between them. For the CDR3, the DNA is TGTGCCATCCCCGCTGCCCGAGATTACTATGAGCAGTTCTTC. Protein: CAIPAARDYYEQFF.

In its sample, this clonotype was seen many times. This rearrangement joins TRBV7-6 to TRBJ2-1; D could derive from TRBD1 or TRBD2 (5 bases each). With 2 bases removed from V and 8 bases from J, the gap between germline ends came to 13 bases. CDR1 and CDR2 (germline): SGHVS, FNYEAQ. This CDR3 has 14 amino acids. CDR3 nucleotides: TGTGCCAGCAGCTTAATTGGGGGAGTCGATGAGCAGTTCTTC. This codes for CASSLIGGVDEQFF.

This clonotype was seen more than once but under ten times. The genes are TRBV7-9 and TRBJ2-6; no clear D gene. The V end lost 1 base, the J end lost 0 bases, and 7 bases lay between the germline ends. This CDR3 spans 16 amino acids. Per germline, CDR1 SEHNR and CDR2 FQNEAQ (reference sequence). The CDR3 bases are TGTGCCAGCAGCTTAGTTCAATACTCTGGGGCCAACGTCCTGACTTTC. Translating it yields CASSLVQYSGANVLTF.

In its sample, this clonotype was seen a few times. The CDR3 bases are TGCAGCGCGTTGGACACCTTCCGCGGGGGCTACACCTTC. This sequence encodes CSALDTFRGGYTF. This chain connects TRBV29-1 to TRBJ1-2; D perhaps matches TRBD1 (5 bases). The CDR3 is 13 residues long. The V end lost 7 bases, the J end lost 8 bases, and 20 bases lay between the germline ends. Per germline, CDR1 SQVTM and CDR2 ANQGSEA.

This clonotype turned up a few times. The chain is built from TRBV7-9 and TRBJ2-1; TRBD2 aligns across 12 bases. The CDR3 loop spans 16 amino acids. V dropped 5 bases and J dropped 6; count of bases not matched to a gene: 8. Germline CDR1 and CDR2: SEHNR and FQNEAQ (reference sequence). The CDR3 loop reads CASSPTSGGLRNEQFF. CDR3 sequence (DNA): TGTGCCAGCAGCCCCACTAGCGGGGGGCTTCGCAATGAGCAGTTCTTC.

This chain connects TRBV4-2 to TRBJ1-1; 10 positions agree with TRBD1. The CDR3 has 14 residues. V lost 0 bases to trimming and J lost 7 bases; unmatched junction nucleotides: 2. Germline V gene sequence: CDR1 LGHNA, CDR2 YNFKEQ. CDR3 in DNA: TGTGCCAGCAGCCAAGAGGGACAGGGGAGTGAAGCTTTCTTT. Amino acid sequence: CASSQEGQGSEAFF.

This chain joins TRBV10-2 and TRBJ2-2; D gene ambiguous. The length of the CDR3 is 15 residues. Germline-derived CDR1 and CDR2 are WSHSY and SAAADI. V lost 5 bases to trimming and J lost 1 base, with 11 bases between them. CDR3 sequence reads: CASSNTQVNTGELFF. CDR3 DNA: TGCGCCAGCAGTAATACCCAGGTGAACACCGGGGAGCTGTTTTTT.

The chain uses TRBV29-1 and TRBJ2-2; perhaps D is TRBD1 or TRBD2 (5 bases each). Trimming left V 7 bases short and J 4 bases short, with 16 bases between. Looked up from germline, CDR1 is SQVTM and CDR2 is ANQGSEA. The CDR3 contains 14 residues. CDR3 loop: CSATGTVLTGELFF. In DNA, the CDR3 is TGCAGCGCAACCGGGACGGTCCTCACCGGGGAGCTGTTTTTT.